The 5 T cell receptor beta chains below were found in one sample sequenced in a study of human T cells and chemical hapten exposure. Time point described: patch test 1, 2 weeks after DPC sensitization. Treatment described: therapeutic diphenylcyclopropenone sensitization with weekly scalp DPC. MiXCR, applied by TCRdb to the RACE reads, yields one record per CDR3 protein. The sample holds approximately 110,000 distinct CDR3 sequences, roughly 9.6% seen once. The sequences come from whole blood, collected in connection with sensitization to the hapten diphenylcyclopropenone (DPC). The receptor set was obtained from a middle-aged woman with alopecia areata. Some clones in this sample may be carry-over from other donors' samples.

In its sample, this clonotype was seen many times. This rearrangement joins TRBV6-5 to TRBJ2-3; maybe TRBD1 (8 bases). Germline V gene sequence: CDR1 MNHEY, CDR2 SVGAGI. The CDR3 has 15 amino acids. Trimming cost V 5 bases and J 1 base, with 13 bases left between them. CDR3 protein: CASSPTGGGTDTQYF. CDR3 DNA: TGTGCCAGCAGTCCTACAGGGGGGGGCACAGATACGCAGTATTTT.

CDR3 DNA sequence: TGTGCCAGCAGCTTAAGTATGAACACTGAAGCTTTCTTT. Amino acids: CASSLSMNTEAFF. The chain links TRBV7-8 to TRBJ1-1; D remains ambiguous. The CDR3 is 13 residues long. V was clipped by 2 bases and J by 0 bases, with 4 bases between them. The V gene's germline CDR1 is SGHVS and CDR2 FQNEAQ.

This clonotype occurred many times. The chain combines TRBV18 with TRBJ2-7, with D maybe TRBD1 (5 bases). The CDR3 spans 12 residues. Germline V CDR1 and CDR2: KGHSH, LQKENI. Trimming shortened V by 3 bases and J by 2 bases, and 5 bases separated the two germline ends. In nucleotides, the CDR3 is TGTGCCAGCTCACCGGGGCCCTACGAGCAGTACTTC. Amino acids: CASSPGPYEQYF.

This sequence joins TRBV5-1 and TRBJ2-7; TRBD2 aligns across 10 bases. The CDR3 totals 16 residues. V was pared by 4 bases and J by 2 bases, with 9 bases of the junction left unmatched. Germline lookup yields CDR1 SGHRS and CDR2 YFSETQ. The CDR3 loop is CASSAGRLAGPYEQYF. Here the CDR3 DNA reads TGCGCCAGCAGCGCTGGTAGACTAGCGGGTCCCTACGAGCAGTACTTC.

This clonotype was seen more than once but under ten times. The rearrangement links TRBV12-3 or TRBV12-4 to TRBJ1-2; D is uncertain. There are 14 residues in the CDR3. V shed 3 bases and J shed 3 bases, with 11 bases lying between them. The CDR3: CASSLTFSDYGYTF. DNA for the CDR3: TGTGCCAGCAGTTTGACCTTTTCAGACTATGGCTACACCTTC.